These 4 T cell receptor beta chains came from one sample sequenced in a study of human T cells and chemical hapten exposure. Time point in this sample: patch test 2, 6 weeks after DPC sensitization. The treatment is: therapeutic diphenylcyclopropenone sensitization with weekly scalp DPC. One entry per CDR3 protein, called by TCRdb with MiXCR from the RACE reads. The repertoire has roughly 150,000 distinct CDR3 sequences, about an eighth of them found once; the top ten carry around 1.4%. Sequencing was performed on whole blood, taken in connection with sensitization to the hapten diphenylcyclopropenone (DPC). Receptors were obtained from a woman aged 45-60 years with alopecia areata. Some clones in this sample may be carry-over from other donors' samples.

The chain carries TRBV27 and TRBJ1-1; D possibly corresponds to TRBD1 (5 bases). Trimming took 6 bases from V and 7 from J, leaving 18 bases between them. CDR1 and CDR2 from the germline V gene are MNHEY and SMNVEV (reference sequence). The CDR3 contains 14 residues. The CDR3 coding sequence is TGTGCCAGCAGCCCCAGAACCAGGGTGGGTGAAGCTTTCTTT. Amino acids: CASSPRTRVGEAFF.

The sample holds a few counts of this clonotype. The CDR3 region is CASSRYRDEQYF. CDR3 coding DNA: TGTGCCAGCAGCCGATATAGGGACGAGCAGTACTTC. The chain joins TRBV7-2 to TRBJ2-7; D gene uncertain. The CDR3 spans 12 residues. Germline CDR1 and CDR2: SGHTA and FQGNSA. The V end was cut by 5 bases, the J end by 5 bases, with 10 bases between.

The chain employs TRBV4-3 and TRBJ2-1; 9 bases align to TRBD1. The CDR3 loop spans 18 amino acids. The germline CDR1 and CDR2 sequences are LGHNA and YSLEER. V dropped 0 bases and J dropped 4; count of bases not matched to a gene: 10. The CDR3 bases are TGCGCCAGCAGCCAAGATCCTTCGGGGACAGGGAGGTACAATGAGCAGTTCTTC. Protein product: CASSQDPSGTGRYNEQFF.

The chain is built from TRBV20-1 and TRBJ2-5; 7 nucleotides line up with TRBD2. Germline CDR1 is DFQATT and CDR2 is SNEGSKA (reference sequence). The CDR3 totals 14 residues. The V and J ends lost 5 bases and 0 bases, in that order; junction bases with no gene match: 6. CDR3 sequence: CSASSGLNQETQYF. In DNA, the CDR3 is TGCAGTGCTTCTAGCGGCCTTAACCAAGAGACCCAGTACTTC.